Shown below are 22 T cell receptor beta chains from a single sample sequenced in a study of CD8 T cells in ankylosing spondylitis. TCRdb re-analysed the 5' RACE reads in MiXCR, keeping a single row per CDR3 protein. The table shows about 250,000 distinct CDR3 sequences, with 7% to 10% occurring only once. What was sequenced was blood, either unsorted or a sorted T cell fraction (not recorded which). Source of these receptors: a female donor with ankylosing spondylitis or in good health (not recorded which).

This clonotype was seen ten or more times. The chain links TRBV5-1 to TRBJ2-7, with D perhaps TRBD1 or TRBD2 (5 bases each). Looked up from germline, CDR1 is SGHRS and CDR2 is YFSETQ. V lost 4 bases and J lost 0, with 8 bases in between. CDR3 length equals 13 residues. The CDR3 here is CASSRGDSYEQYF. In DNA form, the CDR3 reads TGCGCCAGCAGCCGGGGCGACTCCTACGAGCAGTACTTC.

A few counts support this clonotype. This chain joins TRBV10-3 and TRBJ2-5; 8 bases align to TRBD2. The J segment lost 7 bases and the V segment lost 4 bases, leaving 5 bases of the junction unmatched. Per germline, CDR1 ENHRY and CDR2 SYGVKD. This CDR3 is built from 13 residues. The DNA for the CDR3 is TGTGCCATCAGTGTTACTAGCGGCGGGACCCAGTACTTC. It is translated as CAISVTSGGTQYF.

This clonotype was seen a handful of times. J is TRBJ1-2 and V is TRBV19, with 8 nucleotides matching TRBD1. The CDR3 loop spans 14 amino acids. Germline values: CDR1 LNHDA, CDR2 SQIVND (reference sequence). Trimming removed 4 bases from V and 4 bases from J; junction bases left unmatched: 5. DNA for the CDR3: TGTGCCAGTAGTACTCCAGGGGGCGCCTATGGCTACACCTTC. Amino acids: CASSTPGGAYGYTF.

The sample holds many counts of this clonotype. The chain couples TRBV20-1 to TRBJ2-1; D is uncertain. Deletions cut 6 bases from V and 8 bases from J, with 17 bases between. The length of the CDR3 is 13 residues. Germline assignment: CDR1 DFQATT and CDR2 SNEGSKA (reference sequence). CDR3 DNA sequence: TGCAGTGCCCAAGATCTAGGCCGGGATGAGCAGTTCTTC. This gives the protein CSAQDLGRDEQFF.

This clonotype was recorded many times. The chain uses TRBV29-1 and TRBJ2-3; D remains ambiguous. The V end lost 0 bases, the J end lost 4 bases, and 17 bases lay between the germline ends. The CDR3 contains 16 residues. Germline V gene lookup returns CDR1 SQVTM and CDR2 ANQGSEA. The CDR3 bases are TGCAGCGTTGAAGATCCAGAGAGAATATCGGCAGATACGCAGTATTTT. Translating it yields CSVEDPERISADTQYF.

Ten or more counts support this clonotype. This chain connects TRBV6-5 to TRBJ2-5; D possibly uses TRBD1 or TRBD2 (5 bases each). Looked up from germline, CDR1 is MNHEY and CDR2 is SVGAGI. This CDR3 comprises 17 residues. V was clipped by 0 bases and J by 5 bases, with 19 bases between them. CDR3 residues: CASSYSGDLDFLETQYF. Written as DNA, the CDR3 is TGTGCCAGCAGTTACTCGGGGGATTTGGATTTTTTGGAGACCCAGTACTTC.

This clonotype has at least ten counts. V gene TRBV20-1 combines with J gene TRBJ2-3, with TRBD2 identical over 11 bases. J gave up 5 bases and V 3 bases, and 1 base lay outside the gene matches. Germline V gene sequence: CDR1 DFQATT, CDR2 SNEGSKA (reference sequence). CDR3 length equals 13 residues. CDR3 in amino acids: CSASLAGGDTQYF. The CDR3 DNA reads TGCAGTGCTAGTCTAGCGGGAGGAGATACGCAGTATTTT.

This clonotype appeared many times. The rearrangement links TRBV4-3 to TRBJ2-1; D may be TRBD2 (5 bases). V lost 0 bases to trimming and J lost 5 bases, with 17 bases between them. There are 17 residues in the CDR3. Germline CDR1 LGHNA, CDR2 YSLEER. This CDR3 reads CASSQDIGLAAHNEQFF. As DNA, the CDR3 is TGCGCCAGCAGCCAAGATATTGGTCTAGCAGCCCACAATGAGCAGTTCTTC.

The sample holds many counts of this clonotype. The V call is TRBV12-3 or TRBV12-4, the J call TRBJ2-1; D not resolved. V was trimmed by 3 bases and J by 5 bases, leaving 14 bases between them. The CDR3 consists of 15 residues. The CDR3 region is CASSFPGSSDNEQFF. The CDR3, as DNA: TGTGCCAGCAGTTTCCCCGGGTCTAGTGACAATGAGCAGTTCTTC.

The V and J genes are TRBV4-1 and TRBJ2-2, with D possibly TRBD2 on 5 matching bases. This CDR3 has 19 residues. Germline assignment: CDR1 MGHRA and CDR2 YSYEKL. V lost 0 bases and J lost 2, with 19 bases in between. Here the CDR3 DNA reads TGCGCCAGCAGCCAAGACCATCATAGCACCCGACTAAACACCGGGGAGCTGTTTTTT. Translating gives CASSQDHHSTRLNTGELFF.

This clonotype has a count of ten or more. This chain links TRBV20-1 with TRBJ1-5, with D possibly matching TRBD1 (5 bases). With 3 bases removed from V and 5 bases from J, the gap between germline ends came to 8 bases. Germline values: CDR1 DFQATT, CDR2 SNEGSKA (reference sequence). This CDR3 has 12 amino acids. Here the CDR3 DNA reads TGCAGTGCTAGTGGGGGGGATCAGCCCCAGCATTTT. Translation gives CSASGGDQPQHF.

Ten or more counts support this clonotype. The chain carries TRBV5-1 and TRBJ2-1, with 8 bases identical to TRBD2. J gave up 7 bases and V 0 bases, and 9 bases lay outside the gene matches. This CDR3 is 16 amino acids long. The germline V gene encodes CDR1 SGHRS and CDR2 YFSETQ. Here the CDR3 reads CASSLANSGTTNEQFF. The CDR3 region has the DNA TGCGCCAGCAGCTTGGCTAATAGCGGGACGACGAATGAGCAGTTCTTC.

This clonotype was observed at least ten times. CDR3 residues: CSVDGGDTQYF. The CDR3, as DNA: TGCAGCGTCGACGGAGGGGATACGCAGTATTTT. The V and J genes are TRBV29-1 and TRBJ2-3; a possible D gene is TRBD2 (6 bases). V was shortened by 6 bases and J by 6 bases, with 10 bases between the two germline ends. The CDR3 contains 11 residues. The V gene's germline CDR1 is SQVTM and CDR2 ANQGSEA.

A note on this clonotype: This may be a read error: a much more frequent sequence differs by one nucleotide. The chain combines TRBV11-2 with TRBJ2-1; D call uncertain. Germline lookup yields CDR1 SGHAT and CDR2 FQNNGV. This CDR3 comprises 16 residues. Trimming left V 1 base short and J 5 bases short, with 15 bases between. In DNA form, the CDR3 reads TGTGCCAGCAGCTTAGGCCTGCGTGAGGCGGACAATGAGCAGTTCTTC. This translates into CASSLGLREADNEQFF.

The sample holds many counts of this clonotype. This chain joins TRBV20-1 and TRBJ2-7; possibly TRBD2 for D (6 bases). Germline V gene sequence: CDR1 DFQATT, CDR2 SNEGSKA (reference sequence). Between the trimmed V and J ends, which lost 0 bases and 4 bases, there was a span of 10 bases. CDR3 size: 13 residues. Here the CDR3 reads CSARDPGRYEQYF. In DNA form, the CDR3 reads TGCAGTGCTAGAGACCCAGGGAGGTACGAGCAGTACTTC.

This clonotype has ten or more counts. This chain joins TRBV30 and TRBJ2-1, with TRBD2 identical over 14 bases. The CDR3 has 18 amino acids. Germline V lookup: CDR1 GTSNPN, CDR2 SVGIG (reference sequence). Trimming at V came to 4 bases and at J to 8 bases, leaving 16 bases not matched to a gene. The chain's CDR3 is CAWTPGLAGVSPMDEQFF. The CDR3 nucleotides read TGTGCCTGGACCCCGGGACTAGCGGGAGTATCCCCTATGGATGAGCAGTTCTTC.

This clonotype was detected many times. The chain carries TRBV4-3 and TRBJ1-3; 7 bases match TRBD1. Germline V gives CDR1 LGHNA, CDR2 YSLEER. Germline trimming cut 4 bases from V and 4 bases from J; bases unmatched to any gene: 7. The CDR3 totals 15 residues. CDR3 nucleotides: TGCGCCAGCAGCCGAACCTCGGGACAGGGAAACACCATATATTTT. Translated: CASSRTSGQGNTIYF.

In this sample, this clonotype turned up many times. The chain joins TRBV7-8 to TRBJ2-7; D possibly corresponds to TRBD2 (5 bases). V was cut by 0 bases and J by 2 bases, with 14 bases left in between. Germline loops: CDR1 SGHVS, CDR2 FQNEAQ. The CDR3 has 16 amino acids. The CDR3 bases are TGTGCCAGCAGCTTAGCGGGGAGCGGTACTACCTACGAGCAGTACTTC. This encodes CASSLAGSGTTYEQYF. Using reference TRBV7-8 and TRBJ2-7 for the parts outside the CDR3, the full variable domain is GAGVSQSPRYKVAKRGQDVALRCDPISGHVSLFWYQQALGQGPEFLTYFQNEAQLDKSGLPSDRFFAERPEGSVSTLKIQRTQQEDSAVYLCASSLAGSGTTYEQYFGPGTRLTVT.

This clonotype came up many times. The chain has TRBV7-8 and TRBJ2-7, with a possible D match to TRBD2 (5 bases). Deletions cut 2 bases from V and 2 bases from J, with 16 bases between. This CDR3 is built from 16 residues. Looked up from germline, CDR1 is SGHVS and CDR2 is FQNEAQ. The chain's CDR3 is CASSLHPSRGAYEQYF. CDR3 nucleotides: TGTGCCAGCAGCTTACACCCCTCCCGGGGTGCCTACGAGCAGTACTTC.

This clonotype was detected many times. The chain employs TRBV29-1 and TRBJ1-1; D remains unclear. Between the trimmed V and J ends, which lost 6 bases and 1 base, there was a span of 6 bases. CDR3 length: 11 residues. CDR1 SQVTM and CDR2 ANQGSEA come from the germline V gene. The CDR3 DNA reads TGCAGCGTCGGGAGGAACACTGAAGCTTTCTTT. Protein: CSVGRNTEAFF.

In this sample, this clonotype turned up many times. J is TRBJ2-3 and V is TRBV7-9; 8 positions match TRBD2. The CDR3 is 17 residues long. Trimming at V came to 5 bases and at J to 2 bases, leaving 12 bases not matched to a gene. Germline V gives CDR1 SEHNR, CDR2 FQNEAQ (reference sequence). CDR3 in amino acids: CASSAIGGEVFTDTQYF. DNA of the CDR3: TGTGCCAGCAGCGCTATCGGGGGGGAGGTATTCACAGATACGCAGTATTTT.

This clonotype has more than one count but fewer than ten. The chain combines TRBV25-1 with TRBJ2-3; either TRBD1 or TRBD2 may fit D (6 bases each). V was shortened by 1 base and J by 1 base, with 12 bases between the two germline ends. Looked up from germline, CDR1 is MGHDK and CDR2 is SYGVNS. This CDR3 has 16 residues. DNA of the CDR3: TGTGCCAGCAGTGAATGGGGGGCTAGCGGCACAGATACGCAGTATTTT. Protein: CASSEWGASGTDTQYF.